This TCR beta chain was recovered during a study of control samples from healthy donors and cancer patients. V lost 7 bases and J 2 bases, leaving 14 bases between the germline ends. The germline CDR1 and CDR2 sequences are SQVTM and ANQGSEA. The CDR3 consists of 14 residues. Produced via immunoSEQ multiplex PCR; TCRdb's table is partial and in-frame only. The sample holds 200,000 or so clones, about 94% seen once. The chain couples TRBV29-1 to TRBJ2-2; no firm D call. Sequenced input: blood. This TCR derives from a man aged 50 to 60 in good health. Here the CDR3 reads CSAERQVNTGELFF. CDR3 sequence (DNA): TGCAGCGCCGAACGTCAGGTCAACACCGGGGAGCTGTTTTTT.